The clone carrying this T cell receptor (beta chain) was found once. This CDR3 has 14 amino acids. With 6 bases removed from V and 2 bases from J, the gap between germline ends came to 14 bases. The germline CDR1 and CDR2 sequences are ENHRY and SYGVKD. The sample originates from a study of blood T cell repertoires in COVID-19. The protocol was immunoSEQ multiplex PCR, while the TCRdb copy is restricted to in-frame clones and leaves out a portion. This sample has nearly 250,000 clones, with around 90% found just once. Sequencing input: PBMCs or T cells enriched from blood (not recorded which). This sequence was found in a man aged 45 to 65 who had been exposed to COVID-19. The chain recombines TRBV10-3 with TRBJ2-7, with D perhaps matching TRBD1 (6 bases). The chain's CDR3 is CAIRGQPATYEQYF. DNA of the CDR3: TGTGCCATCAGAGGACAGCCGGCAACCTACGAGCAGTACTTC.